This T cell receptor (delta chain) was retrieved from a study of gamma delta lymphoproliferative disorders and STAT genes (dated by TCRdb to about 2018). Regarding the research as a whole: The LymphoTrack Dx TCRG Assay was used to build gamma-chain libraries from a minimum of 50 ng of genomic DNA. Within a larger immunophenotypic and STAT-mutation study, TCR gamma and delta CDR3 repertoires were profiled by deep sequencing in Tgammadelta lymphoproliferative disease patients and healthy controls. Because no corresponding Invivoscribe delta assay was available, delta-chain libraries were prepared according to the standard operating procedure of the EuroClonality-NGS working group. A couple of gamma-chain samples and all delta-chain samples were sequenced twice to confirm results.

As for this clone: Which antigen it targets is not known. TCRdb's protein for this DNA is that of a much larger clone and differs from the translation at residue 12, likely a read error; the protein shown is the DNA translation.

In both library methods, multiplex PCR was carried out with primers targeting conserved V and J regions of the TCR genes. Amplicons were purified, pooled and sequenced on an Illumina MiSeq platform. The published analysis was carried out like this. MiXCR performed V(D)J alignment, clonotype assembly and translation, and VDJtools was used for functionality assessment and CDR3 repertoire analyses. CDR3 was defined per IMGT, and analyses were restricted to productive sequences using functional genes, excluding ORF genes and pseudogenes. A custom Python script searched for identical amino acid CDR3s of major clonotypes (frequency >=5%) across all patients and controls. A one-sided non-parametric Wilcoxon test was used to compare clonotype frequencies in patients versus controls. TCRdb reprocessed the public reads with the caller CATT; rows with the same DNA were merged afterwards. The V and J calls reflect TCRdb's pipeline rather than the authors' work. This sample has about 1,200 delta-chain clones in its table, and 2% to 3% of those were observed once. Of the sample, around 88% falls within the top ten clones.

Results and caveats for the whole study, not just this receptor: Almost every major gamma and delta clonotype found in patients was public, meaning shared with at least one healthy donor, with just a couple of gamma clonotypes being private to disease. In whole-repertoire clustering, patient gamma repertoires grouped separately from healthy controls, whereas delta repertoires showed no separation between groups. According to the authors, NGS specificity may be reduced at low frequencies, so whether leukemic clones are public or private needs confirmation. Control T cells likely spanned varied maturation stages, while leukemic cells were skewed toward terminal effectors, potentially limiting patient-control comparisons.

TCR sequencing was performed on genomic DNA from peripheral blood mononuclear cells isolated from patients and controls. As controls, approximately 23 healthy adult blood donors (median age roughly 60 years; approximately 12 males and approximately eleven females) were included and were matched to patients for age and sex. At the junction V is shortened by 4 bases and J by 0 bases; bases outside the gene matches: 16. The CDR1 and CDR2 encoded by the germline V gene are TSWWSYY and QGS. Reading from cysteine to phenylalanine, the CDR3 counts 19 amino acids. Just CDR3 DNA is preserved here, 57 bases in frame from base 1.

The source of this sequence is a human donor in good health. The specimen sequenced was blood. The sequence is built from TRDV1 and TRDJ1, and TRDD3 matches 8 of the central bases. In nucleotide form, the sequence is TGTGCTCTTGGGGGGCCTCTACTAATACTGGGGGTCAACACCGATAAACTCATCTTT. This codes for CALGGPLLILGVNTDKLIF.